This TCR beta chain was recorded in a study of T cell changes during pregnancy in multiple sclerosis. Some clones are missing from TCRdb's copy, which holds only in-frame ones; the method was immunoSEQ multiplex PCR. Of approximately 50,000 clones in the sample, around 94% are singletons; the top ten hold approximately 0.31%. V lost 4 bases and J 3 bases, leaving 18 bases between the germline ends. The CDR3 is 15 amino acids. CDR1 is GTSNPN, CDR2 SVGIG, per germline (reference sequence). The rearrangement uses TRBV30 and TRBJ1-1; a weak D match, TRBD1 (5 bases). The clonotype was recovered from a female donor with multiple sclerosis, enrolled in a pregnancy study. The input for sequencing was CD4+ T cells from peripheral blood mononuclear cells, taken in the third trimester of pregnancy. CDR3 nucleotides: TGTGCCTGGAAGAGGTGGGGGGTTCAGGACACTGAAGCTTTCTTT. It translates to CAWKRWGVQDTEAFF.